These 13 T cell receptor beta chains were sequenced from one sample in a study of blood T cells in healthy people across ages. Sample-barcoded 5' priming and a J-beta primer mix drove a second PCR of roughly 6 to 12 cycles. TCRdb ran MiXCR on the 5' RACE reads and lists one entry per CDR3 protein. The sample records roughly 730,000 distinct CDR3 sequences, about 61% being singletons. Sequenced material: blood. The source is a man aged 35-49 years in good health.

The chain recombines TRBV20-1 with TRBJ1-2; D might be TRBD1 (6 bases). The germline V gene has CDR1 DFQATT and CDR2 SNEGSKA (reference sequence). Trimming removed 0 bases at V and 4 bases at J, with 12 bases between. The CDR3 is 14 residues long. Here the CDR3 DNA reads TGCAGTGCTAGAGATCTGGGGGCTGGCTATGGCTACACCTTC. Translated: CSARDLGAGYGYTF.

This clonotype was seen a handful of times. The V gene is TRBV4-3, the J gene TRBJ2-5; 12 bases match TRBD2. V lost 3 bases to trimming and J lost 5 bases; unmatched junction nucleotides: 7. The CDR3 is 16 amino acids. CDR1 LGHNA and CDR2 YSLEER come from the germline V gene. The CDR3 is CASSQELTSGSETQYF. For the CDR3, the DNA is TGCGCCAGCAGCCAGGAATTGACTAGCGGGAGTGAGACCCAGTACTTC.

The chain uses TRBV15 and TRBJ1-2; D possibly corresponds to TRBD1 (6 bases). The germline V gene encodes CDR1 LNHNV and CDR2 YYDKDF (reference sequence). The CDR3 contains 14 residues. Trimming pared 3 bases from V and 3 bases from J, leaving 11 bases between. This chain's CDR3 is CATSRAGQYYGYTF. The DNA of the CDR3 is TGTGCCACCAGCAGGGCGGGACAATACTATGGCTACACCTTC.

V and J are TRBV20-1 and TRBJ2-4; D possibly matches TRBD1 or TRBD2 (5 bases each). CDR3 length: 13 residues. Germline V lookup: CDR1 DFQATT, CDR2 SNEGSKA (reference sequence). Between the trimmed V and J ends, which lost 7 bases and 10 bases, there was a span of 20 bases. CDR3 in amino acids: CSVVIPGLPIQYF. CDR3 DNA sequence: TGCAGTGTTGTTATCCCGGGGCTACCTATTCAGTACTTC.

In the case of this clonotype: Being one base from a much bigger clone, this may be a read error. The chain combines TRBV7-2 with TRBJ2-5; D perhaps matches TRBD2 (5 bases). The closer fit of TRBJ2-1 to the DNA end suggests the J call may be wrong. The CDR3 has 13 amino acids. Germline assignment: CDR1 SGHTA and CDR2 FQGNSA. The CDR3 region is CASSSGNQETQFF. In nucleotides, the CDR3 is TGTGCCAGCAGCTCCGGGAACCAAGAGACCCAGTTCTTC.

V usage is TRBV7-2 and J usage is TRBJ2-2, with D unresolved. Germline CDR1 is SGHTA and CDR2 is FQGNSA. The germline V and J ends were trimmed by 5 bases and 8 bases, with 21 bases remaining between them. The CDR3 loop spans 16 amino acids. Written as DNA, the CDR3 is TGTGCCAGCAGCCTACCGACAAAACTGCTGAGGGGGGAGCTGTTTTTT. As protein: CASSLPTKLLRGELFF.

J is TRBJ1-1 and V is TRBV5-1; 8 bases match TRBD1. V was pared by 5 bases and J by 1 base, with 7 bases of the junction left unmatched. Germline values: CDR1 SGHRS, CDR2 YFSETQ. CDR3 length: 15 residues. CDR3 region: CASRDAGTGNTEAFF. CDR3 nucleotide sequence: TGCGCCAGCAGAGACGCGGGGACAGGGAACACTGAAGCTTTCTTT.

This clonotype was found once. The rearrangement uses TRBV28 and TRBJ1-6, with TRBD1 as a possible D gene (5 bases). Germline-derived CDR1 and CDR2 are MDHEN and SYDVKM. The CDR3 has 15 residues. Trimming cost V 5 bases and J 6 bases, with 14 bases left between them. CDR3 DNA: TGTGCCAGCAGTCCATGGGGACGCCTTAATTCACCCCTCCACTTT. Protein sequence: CASSPWGRLNSPLHF.

The chain combines TRBV6-5 with TRBJ2-1; D gene ambiguous. Trimming shortened V by 0 bases and J by 2 bases, and 20 bases separated the two germline ends. The germline V gene encodes CDR1 MNHEY and CDR2 SVGAGI. The CDR3 is made up of 19 amino acids. CDR3 in DNA: TGTGCCAGCAGTTACTCTTCCAAGGTTCCCCAACCTACCTACAATGAGCAGTTCTTC. This codes for CASSYSSKVPQPTYNEQFF.

The chain recombines TRBV7-2 with TRBJ2-3; 7 bases are shared with TRBD2. The CDR3 length is 14 residues. V dropped 7 bases and J dropped 4; count of bases not matched to a gene: 8. Germline lookup yields CDR1 SGHTA and CDR2 FQGNSA. As DNA, the CDR3 is TGTGCCAGCACCCGGACTAGTCGGCCAGATACGCAGTATTTT. This sequence encodes CASTRTSRPDTQYF.

This clonotype occurred once. Compared with germline, one end of the junction differs, possibly owing to a read error. The chain has TRBV7-3 and TRBJ2-7; tentative D call: TRBD1 (5 bases). Looked up from germline, CDR1 is SGHTA and CDR2 is FQGTGA. The CDR3 loop spans 14 amino acids. The CDR3, as DNA: TGTGCCAACAGCCCGCGACAGCTCTCCTACGAGCAGTACTTC. It encodes CANSPRQLSYEQYF. Full variable domain (missing parts from reference TRBV7-3 and TRBJ2-7): GAGVSQTPSNKVTEKGKYVELRCDPISGHTALYWYRQSLGQGPEFLIYFQGTGAADDSGLPNDRFFAVRPEGSVSTLKIQRTERGDSAVYLCANSPRQLSYEQYFGPGTRLTVT.

This clonotype occurred a few times. The chain carries TRBV6-5 and TRBJ2-7; possible D gene TRBD2, 6 bases. The CDR3 length is 13 residues. V shed 6 bases and J shed 2 bases, with 11 bases lying between them. Per germline, CDR1 MNHEY and CDR2 SVGAGI. The CDR3 loop is CASRRTTTYEQYF. The CDR3 DNA follows: TGTGCCAGCAGGCGGACTACAACCTACGAGCAGTACTTC.

The chain has TRBV7-2 and TRBJ2-4, with TRBD1 identical over 9 bases. The CDR3 is 14 amino acids. V shed 5 bases, J shed 7 bases, and the junction held 6 bases outside the gene matches. The germline gives CDR1 SGHTA, CDR2 FQGNSA. CDR3 nucleotide sequence: TGTGCCAGCAGCAAAAGGACAGGGGTGAACATTCAGTACTTC. Its protein product is CASSKRTGVNIQYF.